A single sample is the source of the 18 T cell receptor beta chains below, sequenced in a study of Graves' ophthalmopathy and Graves' hyperthyroidism. RNA transcripts provided the template for amplifying TCR beta CDR3 regions. Following a first-round RT-PCR that used HTBI primers, a second-round multiplex PCR was carried out. Using its own MiXCR run on the multiplex PCR reads, TCRdb lists one record per CDR3 protein. Here the sample spans 300,000 to 400,000 distinct CDR3 sequences, 15% to 20% being singletons. Sequencing input: peripheral blood. The receptors were gathered from an adult man with Graves' ophthalmopathy.

This clonotype was picked up many times. J is TRBJ2-5 and V is TRBV12-3 or TRBV12-4; 12 bases are a match to TRBD1. Trimming removed 0 bases from V and 2 bases from J; junction bases left unmatched: 4. The CDR3 covers 17 residues. The CDR3 reads CASSLAGTGGRQETQYF. The DNA of the CDR3 is TGTGCCAGCAGTTTAGCCGGGACAGGGGGCAGGCAAGAGACCCAGTACTTC.

This clonotype was recorded many times. The rearrangement joins TRBV29-1 to TRBJ2-7; D uncertain. This CDR3 contains 15 residues. Trimming pared 3 bases from V and 3 bases from J, leaving 18 bases between. Germline lookup yields CDR1 SQVTM and CDR2 ANQGSEA. CDR3 in amino acids: CSVDIGKGSDYEQYF. The DNA of the CDR3 is TGCAGCGTTGACATAGGAAAGGGTAGTGACTACGAGCAGTACTTC.

There are a few counts of this clonotype. V usage is TRBV6-2 or TRBV6-3 and J usage is TRBJ2-7; TRBD2 matches 13 bases. Germline V gene lookup returns CDR1 MNHEY and CDR2 SVGEGT. V lost 6 bases, J lost 5 bases, and 4 bases stayed unmatched. This CDR3 region has 14 residues. This CDR3 is CASRTGTSGNEQYF. DNA for the CDR3: TGTGCCAGCAGAACTGGGACTAGCGGGAACGAGCAGTACTTC.

This clonotype was found many times. V gene TRBV3-1 combines with J gene TRBJ1-2, with D uncertain. Trimming pared 3 bases from V and 4 bases from J, leaving 6 bases between. This CDR3 comprises 12 residues. The germline V gene has CDR1 LGHDT and CDR2 YNNKEL (reference sequence). The CDR3 reads CASSQPGYGYTF. The CDR3 DNA follows: TGTGCCAGCAGCCAGCCGGGCTATGGCTACACCTTC.

This clonotype was counted many times. This chain links TRBV6-5 with TRBJ1-2, with unresolved D. This CDR3 is built from 13 residues. Germline V gene sequence: CDR1 MNHEY, CDR2 SVGAGI. V gave up 7 bases and J gave up 2 bases, with 11 bases separating them. In nucleotides, the CDR3 is TGTGCCAGCACCCGAGACGGAAACTATGGCTACACCTTC. This gives the protein CASTRDGNYGYTF.

This clonotype was counted a single time. This rearrangement joins TRBV5-1 to TRBJ2-7, with D unclear. The germline gives CDR1 SGHRS, CDR2 YFSETQ. V lost 6 bases, J lost 4 bases, and 11 bases lay in between. The CDR3 is 12 residues long. CDR3 bases: TGCGCCAGCATCCTCCCTAGTTACGAGCAGTACTTC. Translation gives CASILPSYEQYF.

The V gene is TRBV29-1, the J gene TRBJ2-2, with 8 bases fitting TRBD1. The germline V gene encodes CDR1 SQVTM and CDR2 ANQGSEA. The V gene end was trimmed by 6 bases and the J gene end by 8 bases; junction bases not matched to a gene: 5. The CDR3 totals 12 residues. CDR3 in amino acids: CSVRQGSGELFF. CDR3 bases: TGCAGCGTCAGACAGGGGTCGGGGGAGCTGTTTTTT.

This clonotype was recorded at least ten times. The V gene is TRBV19, the J gene TRBJ1-5; D perhaps matches TRBD1 (5 bases). V shed 3 bases and J shed 8 bases, with 17 bases lying between them. The V gene's germline CDR1 is LNHDA and CDR2 SQIVND (reference sequence). CDR3 length equals 15 residues. This chain's CDR3 is CASSILGAGREPQHF. CDR3 nucleotide sequence: TGTGCCAGTAGTATTCTTGGGGCAGGGCGCGAGCCCCAGCATTTT.

The V and J genes are TRBV6-1 and TRBJ1-2; D gene uncertain. The germline V gene encodes CDR1 MNHNS and CDR2 SASEGT. This CDR3 comprises 16 residues. V dropped 5 bases and J dropped 8 bases, with 24 bases sitting between them. This CDR3 reads CASSLSRIMKRRGYTF. CDR3 in DNA: TGTGCCAGCAGTCTATCCCGAATCATGAAACGGCGCGGCTACACCTTC.

This clonotype was picked up many times. The V gene is TRBV11-2, the J gene TRBJ2-2; TRBD2 aligns across 13 bases. The V gene end was trimmed by 1 base and the J gene end by 9 bases; junction bases not matched to a gene: 14. This CDR3 has 19 residues. Germline-derived CDR1 and CDR2 are SGHAT and FQNNGV. The CDR3 DNA follows: TGTGCCAGCAGCTTAGGACTAGCGGGGGGAAGTTTAGGATCCCGGGAGCTGTTTTTT. This encodes CASSLGLAGGSLGSRELFF.

This clonotype was seen at least ten times. The V gene is TRBV4-3, the J gene TRBJ1-5; D remains ambiguous. Germline V gene data show CDR1 as LGHNA and CDR2 as YSLEER. The CDR3 runs 16 residues. V was clipped by 11 bases and J by 3 bases, with 23 bases between them. The chain's CDR3 is CARGLRRGGYNQPQHF. In DNA form, the CDR3 reads TGCGCCCGAGGATTGAGGCGGGGTGGTTACAATCAGCCCCAGCATTTT.

There are many counts of this clonotype. The chain couples TRBV20-1 to TRBJ2-7, with D possibly matching TRBD1 (5 bases). CDR1 and CDR2 from the germline V gene are DFQATT and SNEGSKA (reference sequence). This CDR3 has 14 amino acids. V gave up 3 bases and J gave up 2 bases, with 14 bases separating them. The CDR3 nucleotides read TGCAGTGCTAGCCCCTATCAGGGTCCCTACGAGCAGTACTTC. This encodes CSASPYQGPYEQYF.

This clonotype was counted at least ten times. This chain connects TRBV29-1 to TRBJ1-3, with TRBD1 matching over 7 bases. Germline V gene sequence: CDR1 SQVTM, CDR2 ANQGSEA. This CDR3 has 16 amino acids. Trimming cost V 6 bases and J 0 bases; bases outside gene matches: 11. DNA for the CDR3: TGCAGCGTGGGCGGACAGGTAGAGAGCTCTGGAAACACCATATATTTT. This codes for CSVGGQVESSGNTIYF.

Note on this clonotype: Being one base from a much bigger clone, this may be a read error. The rearrangement uses TRBV7-3 and TRBJ2-6; 10 positions agree with TRBD1. CDR3 size: 17 residues. The germline V gene encodes CDR1 SGHTA and CDR2 FQGTGA. The DNA of the CDR3 is TGTGCCAGCAGCCCTGGACAGGGGGGCTCTGGGACCAACGTCCTGACTTTC. This sequence encodes CASSPGQGGSGTNVLTF.

Of note for this clonotype: A much larger clone differs from this one at a single base, so this may be a read error. It is likely a read error, because the conserved phenylalanine at the end of the CDR3 is missing. V usage is TRBV5-1 and J usage is TRBJ1-1; maybe TRBD1 (5 bases). This CDR3 has 14 residues. The germline CDR1 and CDR2 sequences are SGHRS and YFSETQ. V was clipped by 3 bases and J by 5 bases, with 14 bases between them. The CDR3 coding sequence is TGCGCCAGCAGCTCGGGGAAGGGGCGGACTGAAGCTTTCTCT. It specifies CASSSGKGRTEAFS.

This clonotype showed up many times. This sequence joins TRBV20-1 and TRBJ1-2; 8 positions match TRBD1. The germline V gene has CDR1 DFQATT and CDR2 SNEGSKA (reference sequence). The CDR3 is 15 residues long. V shed 0 bases, J shed 1 base, and the junction held 4 bases outside the gene matches. CDR3 sequence (DNA): TGCAGTGCTAGAGATTCAGGGGGCCTTAACTATGGCTACACCTTC. The encoded protein is CSARDSGGLNYGYTF.

Many counts were recorded for this clonotype. V is TRBV7-9 and J is TRBJ2-7; 8 bases are shared with TRBD2. The CDR3 has 15 residues. From germline, CDR1 is SEHNR and CDR2 FQNEAQ (reference sequence). The junction had 9 bases not matched to a gene; V was cut back by 2 bases and J by 6 bases. CDR3 DNA: TGTGCCAGCAGCTTATGGGGCCGGGGGGGCGGCGAGCAGTACTTC. Encoded protein: CASSLWGRGGGEQYF.

This clonotype was seen many times. The gene calls are TRBV12-5 and TRBJ1-5; D not resolved. Between the trimmed V and J ends, which lost 0 bases and 3 bases, there was a span of 15 bases. Germline CDR1 and CDR2: LGHNT and FRNRAP. CDR3 length equals 17 residues. The CDR3 is CASGLVPGRGLNQPQHF. The CDR3 nucleotides read TGTGCTAGTGGTTTGGTACCTGGGCGAGGGCTCAATCAGCCCCAGCATTTT.